These T cell receptor beta chains were read from a single sample in a study of vaccination and CD4 T cells after COVID-19. TCRdb re-called the PCR reads through MiXCR, storing one row per CDR3 protein. The sample records over 15,000 distinct CDR3 sequences, approximately 56% being singletons. These receptors have no identified antigens. Sample: CD4+ T cells from blood, cultured in vitro. All receptors come from a human donor who had recovered from COVID-19. Each CDR3 is given with its conserved first and last residue. D genes are given only for firm matches. The listing skips clone size in some rows; elsewhere it reads once, few, many or a size class.

cdr3_aa cdr3_nt j_call v_call d_call clone_size
CSAAPGVGTEAFF TGCAGTGCTGCCCCAGGGGTTGGCACTGAAGCTTTCTTT TRBJ1-1 TRBV20-1 . few
CSARQQGRNGYTF TGCAGTGCTAGACAACAGGGGAGAAATGGCTACACCTTC TRBJ1-2 TRBV20-1 TRBD1 .
CATSRGEGSYGYTF TGTGCCACCAGCAGAGGGGAGGGAAGCTATGGCTACACCTTC TRBJ1-2 TRBV15 . .
CASFKTGRGETQYF TGTGCCAGTTTTAAGACAGGGCGAGGAGAGACCCAGTACTTC TRBJ2-5 TRBV6-2/TRBV6-3 TRBD1 few
CASRPTGPGYEQYF TGTGCCAGCAGACCCACAGGACCCGGCTACGAGCAGTACTTC TRBJ2-7 TRBV3-1 . once
CASSLDGLNTEAFF TGTGCCAGCAGTTTGGACGGCCTGAACACTGAAGCTTTCTTT TRBJ1-1 TRBV27 . .
CASSERRGGYTF TGTGCCAGCAGCGAACGCAGGGGCGGCTACACCTTC TRBJ1-2 TRBV7-6 . few
CSVRGVLRTEAFF TGCAGCGTTCGCGGGGTCTTGAGGACTGAAGCTTTCTTT TRBJ1-1 TRBV29-1 . once
CASSLSTANTEAFF TGTGCCAGCAGCTTATCTACGGCGAACACTGAAGCTTTCTTT TRBJ1-1 TRBV11-2 . .
CATSDWETGSVYNEQFF TGTGCCACCAGTGATTGGGAAACAGGGAGCGTCTACAATGAGCAGTTCTTC TRBJ2-1 TRBV24-1 . .
CASKKDRANYGYTF TGTGCCAGCAAGAAAGACAGGGCAAACTATGGCTACACCTTC TRBJ1-2 TRBV6-1 TRBD1 few
CASRKSGTGLGYTF TGTGCCAGCAGGAAGTCCGGGACCGGGCTAGGCTACACCTTC TRBJ1-2 TRBV27 . few
CATGTGIYEQYF TGTGCCACCGGGACAGGGATCTACGAGCAGTACTTC TRBJ2-7 TRBV6-1 TRBD1 .
CASSVAPSGTQYF TGTGCCAGCAGCGTAGCGCCATCTGGGACCCAGTACTTC TRBJ2-5 TRBV9 . .
CSARRAPANTEAFF TGCAGTGCTAGAAGGGCCCCTGCGAACACTGAAGCTTTCTTT TRBJ1-1 TRBV20-1 . .
CASSLGWQGRYEQYF TGTGCCAGCAGCTTAGGTTGGCAGGGTCGCTACGAGCAGTACTTC TRBJ2-7 TRBV7-2 . few
CASAGQSIIQPQHF TGCGCCAGTGCCGGACAGAGCATAATTCAGCCCCAGCATTTT TRBJ1-5 TRBV5-1 . .
CSARGPLAGGTQYF TGCAGTGCTAGAGGGCCCTTAGCAGGAGGGACCCAGTACTTC TRBJ2-5 TRBV20-1 . .
CASSTHYQPQHF TGTGCCAGTAGTACCCACTATCAGCCCCAGCATTTT TRBJ1-5 TRBV19 . few
CASSRDLHNEQFF TGTGCCAGCAGTCGGGACTTACACAATGAGCAGTTCTTC TRBJ2-1 TRBV6-4 . once
CASSFLSGGQETQYF TGTGCCAGCAGTTTCCTTAGCGGGGGGCAAGAGACCCAGTACTTC TRBJ2-5 TRBV6-5 TRBD2 .
CSARLAGSLSYEQYF TGCAGTGCTAGACTAGCGGGAAGCCTCTCCTACGAGCAGTACTTC TRBJ2-7 TRBV20-1 TRBD2 .
CASSYSWSGRETQYF TGTGCCAGCAGTTACTCGTGGTCCGGGAGGGAGACCCAGTACTTC TRBJ2-5 TRBV6-5 TRBD2 few
CATSGTGESTEAFF TGTGCCACCTCCGGGACAGGGGAGAGCACTGAAGCTTTCTTT TRBJ1-1 TRBV10-3 TRBD1 few
CASSGTRTDTQYF TGTGCCAGCAGCGGGACTAGAACAGATACGCAGTATTTT TRBJ2-3 TRBV9 TRBD2 .
CAWRFRGRADYGYTF TGTGCCTGGAGGTTCAGGGGTAGGGCGGACTATGGCTACACCTTC TRBJ1-2 TRBV30 . .
CASRGQGGRNTEAFF TGTGCCAGCAGGGGACAGGGAGGGAGGAACACTGAAGCTTTCTTT TRBJ1-1 TRBV12-3/TRBV12-4 TRBD1 .
CASSRDRGPTEAFF TGCGCCAGCAGCAGAGACAGGGGGCCCACTGAAGCTTTCTTT TRBJ1-1 TRBV5-1 TRBD1 few
CTSSSGTDTQYF TGCACCAGCAGCTCAGGGACAGATACGCAGTATTTT TRBJ2-3 TRBV5-1 . .
CASSQAIDTQYF TGTGCCAGCAGCCAAGCTATAGATACGCAGTATTTT TRBJ2-3 TRBV7-2 . .
CAKRTSGRAGEQFF TGTGCCAAAAGGACTAGCGGGAGAGCGGGTGAGCAGTTCTTC TRBJ2-1 TRBV6-2/TRBV6-3 TRBD2 .
CASSFGQGDGYTF TGTGCCAGTAGCTTCGGACAGGGAGATGGCTACACCTTC TRBJ1-2 TRBV19 TRBD1 .
CASSQEVGGTEMRRQYF TGCGCCAGCAGCCAAGAAGTAGGTGGGACAGAGATGAGGCGGCAGTACTTC TRBJ2-7 TRBV4-3 TRBD1 .
CSASISVDTEAFF TGCAGTGCTAGTATTTCGGTTGACACTGAAGCTTTCTTT TRBJ1-1 TRBV20-1 . .
CASSSETANTGELFF TGTGCCAGCAGCTCCGAGACAGCTAACACCGGGGAGCTGTTTTTT TRBJ2-2 TRBV2 . .
CASSPRGMLMETQYF TGTGCCAGCAGCCCGCGGGGGATGCTTATGGAGACCCAGTACTTC TRBJ2-5 TRBV7-2 TRBD2 .
CASGLGQYYGYTF TGTGCCAGCGGCTTAGGACAGTACTATGGCTACACCTTC TRBJ1-2 TRBV7-8 . .
CASSLQGGETEAFF TGTGCCAGCAGCCTACAGGGAGGAGAAACTGAAGCTTTCTTT TRBJ1-1 TRBV7-3 . few
CASSFRYSRTYGYTF TGTGCCAGCAGTTTTAGGTACAGCCGAACCTATGGCTACACCTTC TRBJ1-2 TRBV27 . few
CTSSQDAGRTEAFF TGCACCAGCAGCCAAGACGCAGGGCGGACTGAAGCTTTCTTT TRBJ1-1 TRBV1 . .
CASRVKPRSYEQYF TGTGCCAGCAGGGTAAAACCTCGCTCCTACGAGCAGTACTTC TRBJ2-7 TRBV6-1 . .